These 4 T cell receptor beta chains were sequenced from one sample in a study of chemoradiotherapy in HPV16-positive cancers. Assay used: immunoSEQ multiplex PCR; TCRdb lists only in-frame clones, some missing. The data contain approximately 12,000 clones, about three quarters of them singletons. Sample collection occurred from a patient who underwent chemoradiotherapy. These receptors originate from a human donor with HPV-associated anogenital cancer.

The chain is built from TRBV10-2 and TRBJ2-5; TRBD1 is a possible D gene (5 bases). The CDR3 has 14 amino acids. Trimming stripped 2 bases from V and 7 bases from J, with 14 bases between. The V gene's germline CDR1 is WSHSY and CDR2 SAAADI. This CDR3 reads CASSEVGRTGTQYF. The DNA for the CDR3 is TGCGCCAGCAGTGAGGTGGGGCGGACCGGGACCCAGTACTTC.

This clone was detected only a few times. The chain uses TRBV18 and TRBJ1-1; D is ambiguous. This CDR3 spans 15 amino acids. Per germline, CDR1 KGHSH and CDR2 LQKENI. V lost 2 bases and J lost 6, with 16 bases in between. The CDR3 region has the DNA TGTGCCAGCTCACCAATTTCAGGAAGCTCCTCTGAAGCTTTCTTT. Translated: CASSPISGSSSEAFF.

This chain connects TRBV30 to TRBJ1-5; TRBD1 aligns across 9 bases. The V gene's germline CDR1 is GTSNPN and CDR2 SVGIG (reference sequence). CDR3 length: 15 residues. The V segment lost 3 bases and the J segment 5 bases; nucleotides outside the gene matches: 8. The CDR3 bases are TGTGCCTGGAGGCCGACAGGGGGAAGGGATCAGCCCCAGCATTTT. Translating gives CAWRPTGGRDQPQHF.

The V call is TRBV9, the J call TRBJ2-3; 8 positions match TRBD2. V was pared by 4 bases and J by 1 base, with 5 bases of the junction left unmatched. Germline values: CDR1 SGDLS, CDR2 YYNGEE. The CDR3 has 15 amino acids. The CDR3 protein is CASSKSGRGTDTQYF. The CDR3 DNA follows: TGTGCCAGCAGCAAAAGCGGGAGAGGCACAGATACGCAGTATTTT.